This T cell receptor beta chain comes out of a study of identical twins. Per the germline V gene, CDR1 is MNHNS and CDR2 is SASEGT. This CDR3 is built from 14 residues. Trimming stripped 5 bases from V and 3 bases from J, with 14 bases between. TCRdb reanalysed the 5' RACE reads using MiXCR and keeps one entry per CDR3 protein. This repertoire shows about 470,000 distinct CDR3 sequences, about 24% found once; its top ten account for around 3%. The sample was also linked to a second study, of T cells expressing NK-cell markers.

The gene calls are TRBV6-1 and TRBJ2-7, with D perhaps being TRBD1 or TRBD2 (5 bases each). This clonotype was obtained from a woman aged 18-30 years in good health. Specimen: CD4+ T cells sorted from blood. Written as DNA, the CDR3 is TGTGCCAGCAGTAGGACCGGGACGGACTACGAGCAGTACTTC. Amino acids: CASSRTGTDYEQYF.